Listed below are T cell receptor beta chains from one sample, sequenced in a study of T cell repertoires in cytomegalovirus infection. In TCRdb, the reads were re-called with MiXCR into one record per CDR3 protein. The sample shows nearly 650,000 distinct CDR3 sequences, roughly 26% of them seen only once. Sequencing used CD8+ T cells from PBMCs. Receptors were obtained from a human donor in good health (CMV status not recorded). Some clones in this sample may be carry-over from other donors' samples. The CDR3 runs from the conserved cysteine through the conserved F or W. The D gene is left open where the match is weak. Not all rows give a size; the values are once, few, many and, for expanded clones, a class.

TRBD1 | TRBJ2-7 | TRBV20-1 | few | CSAEGTEHRGVRSEQYF | TGCAGTGCCGAGGGAACCGAACACAGGGGTGTACGGAGCGAGCAGTACTTC
- | TRBJ2-1 | TRBV28 | - | CASSSDRRGWGNEQFF | TGTGCCAGCAGTTCCGACAGGAGAGGTTGGGGCAATGAGCAGTTCTTC
- | TRBJ2-1 | TRBV29-1 | few | CSVVIPGKGIHEQFF | TGCAGCGTTGTTATTCCGGGGAAAGGGATACATGAGCAGTTCTTC
- | TRBJ1-1 | TRBV6-5 | - | CASSYSNLGTSEAFF | TGTGCCAGCAGTTACTCGAATTTAGGGACCTCTGAAGCTTTCTTT
TRBD2 | TRBJ2-3 | TRBV5-5 | many | CASSLGGSGGAMLTDTQYF | TGTGCCAGCAGCTTGGGTGGAAGCGGGGGTGCTATGCTCACAGATACGCAGTATTTT
- | TRBJ1-2 | TRBV12-3/TRBV12-4 | many | CASSPERSGDGSNVCGYTF | TGTGCCAGCAGTCCAGAGCGTTCAGGGGACGGTTCAAATGTGTGTGGCTACACCTTC
TRBD1 | TRBJ1-1 | TRBV6-5 | - | CASSRGQGALGTEAFF | TGTGCCAGCAGCCGCGGACAGGGGGCTTTGGGGACTGAAGCTTTCTTT
- | TRBJ2-1 | TRBV25-1 | - | CASSDSSEQFF | TGTGCCAGCAGTGATTCCAGTGAGCAGTTCTTC
TRBD1 | TRBJ1-6 | TRBV6-5 | - | CASSYYSSHSRGLSPLHF | TGTGCCAGCAGCTACTACTCGAGCCACAGTAGGGGGCTCTCGCCCCTCCACTTT
TRBD1 | TRBJ1-1 | TRBV2 | - | CASSDRTGANTEAFF | TGTGCCAGCAGTGACCGGACAGGTGCGAACACTGAAGCTTTCTTT
TRBD2 | TRBJ2-1 | TRBV5-4 | - | CASSWGRGAGNYNEQFF | TGTGCCAGCAGCTGGGGGCGGGGGGCCGGGAACTACAATGAGCAGTTCTTC
- | TRBJ1-2 | TRBV7-9 | many | CASSPTGTDSFYGYTF | TGTGCCAGCAGCCCCACCGGGACGGACTCCTTCTATGGCTACACCTTC
TRBD1 | TRBJ2-7 | TRBV4-1 | - | CASSQETGYLYEQYF | TGCGCCAGCAGCCAGGAGACAGGGTATCTCTACGAGCAGTACTTC
TRBD1 | TRBJ2-1 | TRBV29-1 | few | CSADRGLAYNEQFF | TGCAGCGCAGACAGGGGGCTGGCCTACAATGAGCAGTTCTTC
- | TRBJ2-1 | TRBV29-1 | few | CSVVGVEGMGGTEQFF | TGCAGCGTTGTGGGGGTGGAGGGGATGGGGGGAACTGAGCAGTTCTTC
- | TRBJ2-1 | TRBV7-2 | few | CASNLTPSYNEQFF | TGTGCCAGCAACTTGACACCCTCCTACAATGAGCAGTTCTTC
TRBD1 | TRBJ2-2 | TRBV12-5 | few | CASGLLPGTGLITGELFF | TGTGCTAGTGGTTTGCTTCCCGGGACAGGACTGATCACCGGGGAGCTGTTTTTT
- | TRBJ2-7 | TRBV5-1 | - | CASSLALDKEQYF | TGCGCCAGCAGCTTGGCCCTAGACAAGGAGCAGTACTTC
- | TRBJ1-1 | TRBV7-6 | many | CASSSSWTEAFF | TGTGCCAGCAGCTCCAGCTGGACTGAAGCTTTCTTT
- | TRBJ2-1 | TRBV11-2 | few | CASSLKGGLNNEQFF | TGTGCCAGCAGCTTAAAAGGGGGGCTGAACAATGAGCAGTTCTTC
- | TRBJ1-1 | TRBV14 | - | CASSQVRMTEAFF | TGTGCCAGCAGCCAAGTGAGGATGACTGAAGCTTTCTTT
TRBD2 | TRBJ2-3 | TRBV20-1 | - | CSAISLAGGPDTQYF | TGCAGTGCTATCTCTCTAGCGGGGGGTCCAGATACGCAGTATTTT
- | TRBJ2-1 | TRBV7-6 | many | CASSSANPSYSYNEQFF | TGTGCCAGCAGCTCTGCGAACCCGTCCTACTCCTACAATGAGCAGTTCTTC
- | TRBJ1-5 | TRBV12-3/TRBV12-4 | - | CASTEGVYSNQPQHF | TGTGCCAGCACCGAAGGGGTATATAGCAATCAGCCCCAGCATTTT